What follows describes a single T cell receptor (beta chain). Its antigen is currently unknown. From germline, CDR1 is MGHDK and CDR2 SYGVNS. The CDR3 is 15 amino acids. Trimming pared 0 bases from V and 1 base from J, leaving 9 bases between. These data originate in a study of cytomegalovirus exposure and HLA in healthy donors. Findings and caveats of the study: In a later analysis, parvovirus B19, influenza, CMV and Epstein-Barr virus appeared linked to several top co-occurrence clusters.

Primers included in the PCR were 60 Vbeta and 13 Jbeta primers. TCRdb's copy holds only in-frame clones and misses some; the assay was immunoSEQ multiplex PCR. The sample has approximately 150,000 clones, just under 80% seen once. The study sampled nominally healthy donors, though unrecorded immune exposures were likely. Sequencing was done on a sample of PBMCs. This receptor was identified in a woman aged 18-30 years in good health and CMV-seronegative. This rearrangement joins TRBV25-1 to TRBJ2-5; perhaps TRBD2 as D (5 bases). CDR3 loop: CASSEYAGFQETQYF. The CDR3 region has the DNA TGTGCCAGCAGTGAATATGCGGGTTTCCAAGAGACCCAGTACTTC. The whole variable domain, remainder taken from reference TRBV25-1 and TRBJ2-5, is EADIYQTPRYLVIGTGKKITLECSQTMGHDKMYWYQQDPGMELHLIHYSYGVNSTEKGDLSSESTVSRIRTEHFPLTLESARPSHTSQYLCASSEYAGFQETQYFGPGTRLLVL.